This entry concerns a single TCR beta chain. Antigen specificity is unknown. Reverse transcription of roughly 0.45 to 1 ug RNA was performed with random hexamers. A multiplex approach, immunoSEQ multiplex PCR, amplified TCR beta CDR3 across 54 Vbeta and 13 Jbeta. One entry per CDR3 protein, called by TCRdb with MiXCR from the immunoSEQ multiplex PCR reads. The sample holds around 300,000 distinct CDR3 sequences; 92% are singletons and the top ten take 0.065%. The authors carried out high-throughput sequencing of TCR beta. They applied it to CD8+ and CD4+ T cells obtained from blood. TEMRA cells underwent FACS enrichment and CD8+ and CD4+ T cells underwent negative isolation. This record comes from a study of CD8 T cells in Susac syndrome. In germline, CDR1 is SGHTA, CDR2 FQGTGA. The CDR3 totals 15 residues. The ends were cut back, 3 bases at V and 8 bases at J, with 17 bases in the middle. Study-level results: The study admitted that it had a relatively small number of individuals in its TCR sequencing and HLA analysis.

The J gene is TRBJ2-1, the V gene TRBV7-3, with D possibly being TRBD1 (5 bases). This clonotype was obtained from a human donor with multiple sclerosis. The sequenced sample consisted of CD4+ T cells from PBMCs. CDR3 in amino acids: CASSLGLTDVDEQFF. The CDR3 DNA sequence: TGTGCCAGCAGCTTGGGGCTTACGGACGTCGATGAGCAGTTCTTC. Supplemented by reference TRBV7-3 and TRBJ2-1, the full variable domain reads GAGVSQTPSNKVTEKGKYVELRCDPISGHTALYWYRQSLGQGPEFLIYFQGTGAADDSGLPNDRFFAVRPEGSVSTLKIQRTERGDSAVYLCASSLGLTDVDEQFFGPGTRLTVL.